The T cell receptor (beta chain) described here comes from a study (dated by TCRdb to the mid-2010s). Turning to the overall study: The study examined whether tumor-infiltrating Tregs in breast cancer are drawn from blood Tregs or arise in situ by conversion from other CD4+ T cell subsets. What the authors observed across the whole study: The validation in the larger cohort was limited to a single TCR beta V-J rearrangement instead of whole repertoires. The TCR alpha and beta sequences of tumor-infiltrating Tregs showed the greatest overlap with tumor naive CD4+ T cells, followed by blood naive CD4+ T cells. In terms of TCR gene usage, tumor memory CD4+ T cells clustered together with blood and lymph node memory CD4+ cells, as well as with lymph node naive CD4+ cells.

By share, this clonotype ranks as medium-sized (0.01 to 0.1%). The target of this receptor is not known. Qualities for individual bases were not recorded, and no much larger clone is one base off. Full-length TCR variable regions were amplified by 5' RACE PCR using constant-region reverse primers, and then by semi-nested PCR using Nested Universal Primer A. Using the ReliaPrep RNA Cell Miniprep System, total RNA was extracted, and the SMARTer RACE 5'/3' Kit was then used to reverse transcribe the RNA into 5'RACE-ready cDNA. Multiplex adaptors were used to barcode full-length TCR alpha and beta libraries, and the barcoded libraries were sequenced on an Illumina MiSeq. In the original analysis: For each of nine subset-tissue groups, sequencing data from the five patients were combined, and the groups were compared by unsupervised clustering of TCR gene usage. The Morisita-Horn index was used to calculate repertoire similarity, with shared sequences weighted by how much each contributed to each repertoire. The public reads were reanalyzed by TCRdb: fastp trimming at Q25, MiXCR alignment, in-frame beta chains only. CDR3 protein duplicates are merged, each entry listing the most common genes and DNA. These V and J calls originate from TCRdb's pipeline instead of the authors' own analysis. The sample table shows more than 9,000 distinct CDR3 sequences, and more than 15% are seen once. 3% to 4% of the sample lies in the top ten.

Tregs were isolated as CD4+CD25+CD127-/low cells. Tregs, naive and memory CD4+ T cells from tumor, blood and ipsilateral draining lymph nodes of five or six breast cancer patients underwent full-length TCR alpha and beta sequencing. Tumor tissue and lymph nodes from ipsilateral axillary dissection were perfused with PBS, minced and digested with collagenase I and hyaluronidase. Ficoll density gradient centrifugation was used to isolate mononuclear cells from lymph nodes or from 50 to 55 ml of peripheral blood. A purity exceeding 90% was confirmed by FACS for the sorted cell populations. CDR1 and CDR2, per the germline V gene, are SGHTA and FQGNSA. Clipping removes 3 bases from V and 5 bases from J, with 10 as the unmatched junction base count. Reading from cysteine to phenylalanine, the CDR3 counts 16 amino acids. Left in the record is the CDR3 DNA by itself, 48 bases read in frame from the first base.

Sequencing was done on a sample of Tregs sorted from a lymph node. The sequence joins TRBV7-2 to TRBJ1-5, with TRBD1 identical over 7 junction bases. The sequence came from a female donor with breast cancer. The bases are TGTGCCAGCAGCTTCAACCCCGTCCAGGGGGATCAGCCCCAGCATTTT. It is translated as CASSFNPVQGDQPQHF.